This T cell receptor (beta chain) was found in a study of control samples from healthy donors and cancer patients. This clone was counted a single time. The method was immunoSEQ multiplex PCR; TCRdb's version includes in-frame clones alone and lacks a portion of them. The sample lists about 51,000 clones; about 80% were seen once. Sequencing was performed on blood. This receptor was identified in a man in his 70s in good health.

The chain's CDR3 is CASSARTRDNEKLFF. The DNA of the CDR3 is TGTGCCAGTAGTGCCCGGACACGGGATAATGAAAAACTGTTTTTT. The J gene is TRBJ1-4, the V gene TRBV19; weak D call: TRBD1 (5 bases). CDR1 and CDR2 from the germline V gene are LNHDA and SQIVND (reference sequence). Deletions cut 5 bases from V and 4 bases from J, with 14 bases between. The CDR3 covers 15 residues.